The clone carrying this T cell receptor (beta chain) has ten or more counts. The data were taken from a study of T-cell reconstitution after alpha-beta-depleted transplantation in children. Unique molecular identifiers were incorporated into the prepared TCRbeta library. TCRdb analysed the PCR reads with MiXCR anew, one entry per CDR3 protein. The sample has about 980,000 distinct CDR3 sequences, about 26% seen once. This clonotype originated in a boy in the first two years of life who had a stem cell transplant for SCID, so the T cells may come from the graft donor. Here the sequenced sample was PBMCs, mostly from graft donor cells, taken 360 days after TCRalphabeta/CD19-depleted stem cell transplant.

The CDR3 spells CASSYMGGSSYNEQFF. CDR3 in DNA: TGCGCCAGCAGCTATATGGGGGGTAGCTCCTACAATGAGCAGTTCTTC. The chain couples TRBV5-1 to TRBJ2-1; possibly TRBD2 for D (6 bases). Germline V CDR1 and CDR2: SGHRS, YFSETQ. The CDR3 contains 16 residues. Trimming removed 3 bases from V and 0 bases from J, with 13 bases in between.